Listed here are 13 T cell receptor beta chains from one sample, sequenced in a study of blood T cell repertoires in COVID-19. Clones were sequenced by immunoSEQ multiplex PCR, and TCRdb holds only the in-frame ones, with some missing. This sample yields about 370,000 clones, of which about 89% are seen a single time; approximately 3% belongs to the top ten. Input material: peripheral blood. Receptors were obtained from a woman in her twenties or thirties with COVID-19, enrolled during active disease.

This clone was counted once. V is TRBV7-9 and J is TRBJ1-2; 8 nucleotides line up with TRBD1. J gave up 2 bases and V 4 bases, and 3 bases lay outside the gene matches. This CDR3 region has 14 residues. CDR1 and CDR2 (germline): SEHNR, FQNEAQ (reference sequence). The CDR3 nucleotides are TGTGCCAGCAGCTCAGGGGGCGCGAACTATGGCTACACCTTC. Translated: CASSSGGANYGYTF.

This chain uses TRBV4-3 with TRBJ1-2, with TRBD1 identical over 8 bases. V gave up 4 bases and J gave up 8 bases; unmatched junction bases: 6. The germline gives CDR1 LGHNA, CDR2 YSLEER. The CDR3 length is 13 residues. CDR3 DNA sequence: TGCGCCAGCAGCCCGCAGGGGGCGGGGGGCTACACCTTC. Translating gives CASSPQGAGGYTF.

V is TRBV19 and J is TRBJ2-7; 10 nucleotides match TRBD1. J gave up 6 bases and V 8 bases, and 7 bases lay outside the gene matches. Per the germline V gene, CDR1 is LNHDA and CDR2 is SQIVND (reference sequence). This CDR3 spans 13 amino acids. CDR3 nucleotides: TGTGCCAGTGCCCCCGGGACAGGGGTCGAGCAGTACTTC. It translates to CASAPGTGVEQYF.

V gene TRBV4-3 combines with J gene TRBJ2-3; 7 positions agree with TRBD2. Germline V CDR1 and CDR2: LGHNA, YSLEER. The trim removed 1 base at V and 5 bases at J, leaving 6 bases unmatched. The CDR3 is 15 amino acids. CDR3 loop: CASSQGRLARDTQYF. In DNA form, the CDR3 reads TGCGCCAGCAGCCAAGGGAGACTAGCCCGAGATACGCAGTATTTT.

This rearrangement joins TRBV6-5 to TRBJ2-1; 7 bases line up with TRBD1. This CDR3 has 13 residues. V shed 1 base and J 9 bases; nucleotides not matched to a gene: 3. Germline CDR1 and CDR2: MNHEY and SVGAGI. The CDR3 DNA reads TGTGCCAGCAGTTACTTGACAGGGACTGAGCAGTTCTTC. Its translation: CASSYLTGTEQFF.

This clone was seen a single time. The chain uses TRBV6-5 and TRBJ1-2; D is perhaps TRBD1 (6 bases). Trimming cost V 5 bases and J 5 bases, with 12 bases left between them. There are 13 residues in the CDR3. From germline, CDR1 is MNHEY and CDR2 SVGAGI. CDR3 sequence: CASSIQGSYGYTF. As DNA, the CDR3 is TGTGCCAGCAGTATCCAGGGGAGTTATGGCTACACCTTC.

V usage is TRBV2 and J usage is TRBJ2-1, with a tentative D call TRBD2 (5 bases). Per the germline V gene, CDR1 is SNHLY and CDR2 is FYNNEI. The CDR3 length is 16 residues. Trimming removed 6 bases from V and 4 bases from J, with 19 bases in between. CDR3 in amino acids: CASSGPPLGVYNEQFF. DNA for the CDR3: TGTGCCAGCAGCGGACCCCCCCTCGGGGTTTACAATGAGCAGTTCTTC. The whole variable domain, filled in from reference TRBV2 and TRBJ2-1, reads EPEVTQTPSHQVTQMGQEVILRCVPISNHLYFYWYRQILGQKVEFLVSFYNNEISEKSEIFDDQFSVERPDGSNFTLKIRSTKLEDSAMYFCASSGPPLGVYNEQFFGPGTRLTVL.

This clone has only one observation. The same CDR3 arises from other DNA sequences in this sample as well. The gene calls are TRBV7-2 and TRBJ1-5; the D is unclear. Germline V gene data show CDR1 as SGHTA and CDR2 as FQGNSA. V gave up 4 bases and J gave up 1 base, with 5 bases separating them. CDR3 length: 13 amino acids. The CDR3 coding sequence is TGTGCCAGCAGCTCACAGAGCAATCAGCCCCAGCATTTT. This encodes CASSSQSNQPQHF. Looking up the rest from reference TRBV7-2 and TRBJ1-5 gives the full variable domain: GAGVSQSPSNKVTEKGKDVELRCDPISGHTALYWYRQSLGQGLEFLIYFQGNSAPDKSGLPSDRFSAERTGGSVSTLTIQRTQQEDSAVYLCASSSQSNQPQHFGDGTRLSIL.

The V gene is TRBV4-1, the J gene TRBJ2-5, with D possibly TRBD2 on 7 matching bases. The germline gives CDR1 MGHRA, CDR2 YSYEKL. Trimming removed 1 base from V and 5 bases from J, with 17 bases in between. CDR3 length: 16 amino acids. CDR3 protein: CASSQVGGPGTETQYF. In nucleotides, the CDR3 is TGCGCCAGCAGCCAAGTCGGGGGGCCCGGGACGGAGACCCAGTACTTC.

The rearrangement joins TRBV19 to TRBJ2-1, with 12 bases aligning to TRBD1. This CDR3 comprises 16 residues. Germline values: CDR1 LNHDA, CDR2 SQIVND (reference sequence). The V and J ends lost 7 bases and 8 bases, in that order; junction bases with no gene match: 12. Here the CDR3 reads CASTPAGTGGKDEQFF. CDR3 in DNA: TGTGCCAGTACCCCCGCCGGGACAGGGGGCAAGGATGAGCAGTTCTTC. Supplemented by reference TRBV19 and TRBJ2-1, the full variable domain reads DGGITQSPKYLFRKEGQNVTLSCEQNLNHDAMYWYRQDPGQGLRLIYYSQIVNDFQKGDIAEGYSVSREKKESFPLTVTSAQKNPTAFYLCASTPAGTGGKDEQFFGPGTRLTVL.

The V and J genes are TRBV27 and TRBJ2-1; 7 bases are a match to TRBD1. Germline V lookup: CDR1 MNHEY, CDR2 SMNVEV (reference sequence). V gave up 5 bases and J gave up 4 bases; unmatched junction bases: 8. The CDR3 loop spans 15 amino acids. DNA of the CDR3: TGTGCCAGCAGTCCCGGACAGGCGCTATACAATGAGCAGTTCTTC. Its protein is CASSPGQALYNEQFF.

V usage is TRBV6-4 and J usage is TRBJ2-3; 8 nucleotides match TRBD2. V was pared by 4 bases and J by 2 bases, with 8 bases of the junction left unmatched. CDR1 is MRHNA, CDR2 SNTAGT, per germline. The CDR3 has 16 amino acids. CDR3 DNA sequence: TGTGCCAGCAGTGTGGGCCCAGCGGGGGTCACAGATACGCAGTATTTT. As protein: CASSVGPAGVTDTQYF.

The gene calls are TRBV19 and TRBJ1-4, with 7 bases identical to TRBD1. The CDR3 has 13 residues. The V gene end was trimmed by 6 bases and the J gene end by 4 bases; junction bases not matched to a gene: 2. Germline CDR1 is LNHDA and CDR2 is SQIVND (reference sequence). The CDR3 coding sequence is TGTGCCAGTAGACAGGGGAATAATGAAAAACTGTTTTTT. The encoded protein is CASRQGNNEKLFF.